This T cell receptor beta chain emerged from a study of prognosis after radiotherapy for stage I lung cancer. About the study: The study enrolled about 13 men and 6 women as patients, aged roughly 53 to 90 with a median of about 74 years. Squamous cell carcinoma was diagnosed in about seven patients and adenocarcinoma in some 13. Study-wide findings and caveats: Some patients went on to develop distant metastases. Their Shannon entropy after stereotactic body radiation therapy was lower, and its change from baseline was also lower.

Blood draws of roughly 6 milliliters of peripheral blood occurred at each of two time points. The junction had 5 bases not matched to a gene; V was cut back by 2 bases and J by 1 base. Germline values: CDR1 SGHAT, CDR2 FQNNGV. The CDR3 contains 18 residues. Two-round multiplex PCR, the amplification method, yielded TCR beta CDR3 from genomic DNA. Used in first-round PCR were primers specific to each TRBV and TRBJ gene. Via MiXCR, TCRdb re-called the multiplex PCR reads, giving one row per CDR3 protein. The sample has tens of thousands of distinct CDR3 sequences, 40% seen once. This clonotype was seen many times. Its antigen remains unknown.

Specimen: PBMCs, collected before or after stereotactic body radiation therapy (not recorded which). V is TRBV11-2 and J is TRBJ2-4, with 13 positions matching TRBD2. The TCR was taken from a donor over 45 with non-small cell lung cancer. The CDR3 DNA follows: TGTGCCAGCAGCTTACAACTAGCGGGAGGGTATGCCAAAAACATTCAGTACTTC. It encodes CASSLQLAGGYAKNIQYF.